The clone carrying this T cell receptor beta chain is a singleton in its sample. Its target is not known. Assay used: immunoSEQ multiplex PCR; TCRdb lists only in-frame clones, some missing. The profile shows about 110,000 clones, just under 95% of them singletons. The source of the sample is a study of T cell responses to AZD1222 COVID-19 vaccine. Study outcomes and limitations: Distributed over spike, vaccine-associated CD4 TCRs predominated at 160-218 and 743-854.

Trimming removed 3 bases at V and 2 bases at J, with 10 bases between. The CDR3 sequence is 13 residues long. Germline V gene lookup returns CDR1 GTSNPN and CDR2 SVGIG (reference sequence). The source material was peripheral blood, sampled 28 days after the second AZD1222 dose. This rearrangement joins TRBV30 to TRBJ1-2; D gene unclear. The sequence came from an adult who received the AZD1222 COVID-19 vaccine. Here the CDR3 DNA reads TGTGCCTGGAGCGGAGACGGGAACTATGGCTACACCTTC. Amino acid sequence: CAWSGDGNYGYTF. Complete variable domain (other parts from reference TRBV30 and TRBJ1-2): SQTIHQWPATLVQPVGSPLSLECTVEGTSNPNLYWYRQAAGRGLQLLFYSVGIGQISSEVPQNLSASRPQDRQFILSSKKLLLSDSGFYLCAWSGDGNYGYTFGSGTRLTVV.